The sample holds many counts of the clone carrying this T cell receptor (beta chain). This record comes from a study of Graves' ophthalmopathy and Graves' hyperthyroidism. Certain patients were not enrolled. These were patients with other autoimmune diseases, uncontrolled infections, pregnancy or lactation. Clinical symptoms, serum thyroxine, TRAb, thyroid ultrasound and orbital computed tomography determined diagnosis. Amplification of the TCR beta CDR3 regions used RNA transcripts (as template). Investigators did first-round RT-PCR with HTBI primers, then second-round multiplex PCR. TCRdb fed the multiplex PCR reads into MiXCR, producing one record per CDR3 protein. Among approximately 210,000 distinct CDR3 sequences listed, approximately 29% were seen once. From germline, CDR1 is MNHEY and CDR2 SVGEGT. The V segment lost 6 bases and the J segment 5 bases; nucleotides outside the gene matches: 17. There are 17 residues in the CDR3.

The sequence was obtained from a man over 45 with Graves' ophthalmopathy. The chain recombines TRBV6-2 or TRBV6-3 with TRBJ2-7; the match to TRBD2 covers 9 bases. The sequencing sample was made of peripheral blood. The CDR3 coding sequence is TGTGCCAGCAGCCACGAGGGGACTAGCCGGATGGTGGACGAGCAGTACTTC. It is translated as CASSHEGTSRMVDEQYF.